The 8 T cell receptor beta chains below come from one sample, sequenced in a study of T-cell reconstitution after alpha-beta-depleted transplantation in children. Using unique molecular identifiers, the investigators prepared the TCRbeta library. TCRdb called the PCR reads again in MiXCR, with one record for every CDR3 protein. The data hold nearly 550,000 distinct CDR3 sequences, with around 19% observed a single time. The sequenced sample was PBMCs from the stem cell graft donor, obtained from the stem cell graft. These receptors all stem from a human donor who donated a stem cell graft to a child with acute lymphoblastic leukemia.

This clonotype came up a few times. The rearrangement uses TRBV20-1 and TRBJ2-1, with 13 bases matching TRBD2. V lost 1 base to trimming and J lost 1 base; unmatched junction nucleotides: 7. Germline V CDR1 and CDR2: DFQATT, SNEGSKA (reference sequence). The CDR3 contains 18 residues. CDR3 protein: CSARGGLAGAWSYNEQFF. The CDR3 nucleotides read TGCAGTGCTAGAGGCGGACTAGCGGGAGCGTGGTCCTACAATGAGCAGTTCTTC.

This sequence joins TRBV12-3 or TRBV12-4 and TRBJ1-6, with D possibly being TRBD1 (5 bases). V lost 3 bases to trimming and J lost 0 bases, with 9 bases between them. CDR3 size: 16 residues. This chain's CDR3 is CASSFPGGSYNSPLHF. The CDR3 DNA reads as TGTGCCAGCAGTTTTCCGGGGGGCTCCTATAATTCACCCCTCCACTTT.

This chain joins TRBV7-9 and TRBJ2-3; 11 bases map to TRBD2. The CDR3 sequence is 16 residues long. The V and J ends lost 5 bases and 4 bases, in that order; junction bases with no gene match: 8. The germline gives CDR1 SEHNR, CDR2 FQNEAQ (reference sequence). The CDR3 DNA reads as TGTGCCAGCAGCGTTGCCGGACTAGCGGGTCCAGATACGCAGTATTTT. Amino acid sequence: CASSVAGLAGPDTQYF. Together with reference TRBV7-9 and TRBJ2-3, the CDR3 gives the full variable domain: DTGVSQNPRHKITKRGQNVTFRCDPISEHNRLYWYRQTLGQGPEFLTYFQNEAQLEKSRLLSDRFSAERPKGSFSTLEIQRTEQGDSAMYLCASSVAGLAGPDTQYFGPGTRLTVL.

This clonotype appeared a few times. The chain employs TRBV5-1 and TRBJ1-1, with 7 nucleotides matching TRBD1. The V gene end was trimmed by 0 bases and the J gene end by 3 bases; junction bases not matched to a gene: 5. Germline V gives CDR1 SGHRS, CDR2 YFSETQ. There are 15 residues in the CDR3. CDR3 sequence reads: CASSLAGGGYTEAFF. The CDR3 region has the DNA TGCGCCAGCAGCTTGGCCGGAGGGGGCTACACTGAAGCTTTCTTT.

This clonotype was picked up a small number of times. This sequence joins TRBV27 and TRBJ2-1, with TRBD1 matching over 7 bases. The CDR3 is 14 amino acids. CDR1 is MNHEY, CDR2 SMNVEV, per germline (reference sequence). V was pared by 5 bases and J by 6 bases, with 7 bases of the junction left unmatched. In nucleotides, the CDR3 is TGTGCCAGCAGTCCCCGCGACAGGGCCAATGAGCAGTTCTTC. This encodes CASSPRDRANEQFF.

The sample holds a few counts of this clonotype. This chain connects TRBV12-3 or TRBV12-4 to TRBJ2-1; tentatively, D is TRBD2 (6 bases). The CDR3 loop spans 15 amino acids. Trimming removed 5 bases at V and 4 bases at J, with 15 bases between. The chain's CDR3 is CASSRGGTLYNEQFF. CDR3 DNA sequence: TGTGCCAGCAGTCGAGGCGGGACTTTATACAATGAGCAGTTCTTC.

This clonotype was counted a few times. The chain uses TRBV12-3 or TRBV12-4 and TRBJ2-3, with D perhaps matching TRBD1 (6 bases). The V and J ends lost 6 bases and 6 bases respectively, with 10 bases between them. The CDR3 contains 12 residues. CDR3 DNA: TGTGCCAGCAGCAATAGGGGGGATACGCAGTATTTT. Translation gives CASSNRGDTQYF.

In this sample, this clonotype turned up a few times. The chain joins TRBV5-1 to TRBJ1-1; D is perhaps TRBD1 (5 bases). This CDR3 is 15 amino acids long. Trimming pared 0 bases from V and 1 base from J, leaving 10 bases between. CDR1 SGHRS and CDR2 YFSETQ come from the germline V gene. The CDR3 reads CASSLVQVGNTEAFF. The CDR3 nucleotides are TGCGCCAGCAGCTTGGTACAGGTGGGGAACACTGAAGCTTTCTTT.